Listed below are T cell receptor beta chains from one sample, sequenced in a study of blood T cell repertoires in COVID-19. Libraries were prepared by immunoSEQ multiplex PCR; TCRdb keeps only in-frame clonotypes and omits some of them. The sample yields about 210,000 clones, around 84% seen once. Sequencing was carried out using peripheral blood. These TCRs come from a woman of 80 years or more with COVID-19, enrolled during active disease. Each CDR3 is given with its conserved first and last residue. A D gene is named only where the DNA matches it firmly. Not every row has a clone size; where given, it reads once, few, many or a size class.

TRBJ2-3	.	TRBD2	TRBV6-4	TGTGCCAGCACCGACTCTTACGTGTCCCGGGACTACTGCACAGATACGCAGTATTTT	CASTDSYVSRDYCTDTQYF
TRBJ1-2	.	.	TRBV6-5	TGTGCCAGCACCAGAGACGGAGTCTATGGCTACACCTTC	CASTRDGVYGYTF
TRBJ2-3	.	TRBD1	TRBV5-1	TGCGCCAGCAGCTTTCATGGACAGGGGACAGATACGCAGTATTTT	CASSFHGQGTDTQYF
TRBJ2-1	.	TRBD2	TRBV2	TGTGCCAGCAGTGCCGGGGGGGAGCAGTTCTTC	CASSAGGEQFF
TRBJ1-6	.	.	TRBV30	TGTGCCTGGAGGGGGGAGGGTTATAATAATTCACCCCTCCACTTT	CAWRGEGYNNSPLHF
TRBJ2-7	once	.	TRBV2	TGTGCCAGCAGTGTTGAGGGGGTAATCGAGCAGTACTTC	CASSVEGVIEQYF
TRBJ2-7	.	.	TRBV12-3/TRBV12-4	TGTGCCAGCAGTGATACCGAGTGGGCACCGAAGTTC	CASSDTEWAPKF
TRBJ1-2	.	.	TRBV15	TGTGCCACCAGCAGAGGCCCTCCCCCGGCTAACTATGGCTACACCTTC	CATSRGPPPANYGYTF
TRBJ2-5	.	.	TRBV3-1/TRBV3-2	TGTGCCAGCAGCCGGATGGCGGGGCAAGAGACCCAGTACTTC	CASSRMAGQETQYF
TRBJ1-4	.	.	TRBV18	TGTGCCAGCTCTCCGGGACAACGAAATGAAAAACTGTTTTTT	CASSPGQRNEKLFF
TRBJ1-1	.	.	TRBV5-4	TGTGCCAGCAGCCAAACAGGGTCCGAGGGAGCTTTCTTT	CASSQTGSEGAFF
TRBJ2-7	.	.	TRBV6-5	TGTGCCAGCATGGCAGGTGCCTCCTACGAGCAGTACTTC	CASMAGASYEQYF
TRBJ2-1	.	TRBD2	TRBV10-3	TGTGCCATCAGTGATGTTAGCGGGGGTCTGAATGAGCAGTTCTTC	CAISDVSGGLNEQFF
TRBJ2-3	.	TRBD2	TRBV7-2	TGTGCCAGCACCGCCCCGGCGGGGGGTCCTAGCACAGATACGCAGTATTTT	CASTAPAGGPSTDTQYF
TRBJ2-3	.	.	TRBV7-8	TGTGCCAGCAGCCGAGACTCCGGCACAGATACGCAGTATTTT	CASSRDSGTDTQYF
TRBJ1-3	.	.	TRBV5-5	TGTGCCAGCAGTCGCCGGTCGGTACGCGGCTCTGGAAACACCATATATTTT	CASSRRSVRGSGNTIYF
TRBJ1-5	few	.	TRBV2	TGTGCCAGCAGCTATAATCAGCCCCAGCATTTT	CASSYNQPQHF
TRBJ2-2	.	TRBD1	TRBV5-1	TGCGCCAGCAGCCCCGTGACAGGGGGCAACGGGGAGCTGTTTTTT	CASSPVTGGNGELFF
TRBJ2-3	.	.	TRBV28	TGTGCCAGCAGTCCGACAGGGACTAGCACAGATACGCAGTATTTT	CASSPTGTSTDTQYF
TRBJ2-7	.	TRBD1	TRBV11-2	TGTGCCAGCAGCTTATCGACAGGGGTGGGGGAGCAGTACTTC	CASSLSTGVGEQYF
TRBJ2-3	once	.	TRBV25-1	TGTGCCAGCAGTGAATGGGGCAGGTCTAGCACAGATACGCAGTATTTT	CASSEWGRSSTDTQYF
TRBJ2-1	.	.	TRBV5-8	TGTGCCAGCAGGGGCAGGGGTTCCTACAATGAGCAGTTCTTC	CASRGRGSYNEQFF
TRBJ2-4	.	.	TRBV7-9	TGTGCCAGCAGCCCCTGGGGGGAGACAGCCAAAAACATTCAGTACTTC	CASSPWGETAKNIQYF
TRBJ2-3	many	TRBD2	TRBV9	TGTGCCAGCAGCAGGCTAGCGGACACAGATACGCAGTATTTT	CASSRLADTDTQYF
TRBJ1-2	few	.	TRBV7-2	TGTGCCAGCAGCTCCCCCCCTAATTATGGCTACACCTTC	CASSSPPNYGYTF
TRBJ2-7	.	TRBD1	TRBV5-1	TGCGCCAGCAGCACCCGGACAGGGCTCTCCGAGCAGTACTTC	CASSTRTGLSEQYF
TRBJ1-4	.	TRBD1	TRBV10-3	TGTGCCATCAGTGAAGGACAGGGTCAAAAACTGTTTTTT	CAISEGQGQKLFF
TRBJ1-1	.	.	TRBV18	TGTGCCAGCTCAAATGGGGGGTGGACTGAAGCTTTCTTT	CASSNGGWTEAFF
TRBJ2-5	.	.	TRBV6-1	TGTGCCAGCAGTGAAAGCGTCTTACTCCAGCAGACCCAGTACTTC	CASSESVLLQQTQYF